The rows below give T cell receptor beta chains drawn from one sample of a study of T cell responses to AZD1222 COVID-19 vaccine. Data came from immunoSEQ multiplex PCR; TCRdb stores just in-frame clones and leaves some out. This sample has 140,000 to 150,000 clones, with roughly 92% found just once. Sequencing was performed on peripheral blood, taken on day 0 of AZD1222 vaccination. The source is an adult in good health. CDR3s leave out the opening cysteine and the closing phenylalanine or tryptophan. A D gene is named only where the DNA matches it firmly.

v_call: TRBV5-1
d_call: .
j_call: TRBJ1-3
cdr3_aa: ASSISGPTSGNTIY

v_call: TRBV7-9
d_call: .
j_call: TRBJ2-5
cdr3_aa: ASSLRSYQETQY

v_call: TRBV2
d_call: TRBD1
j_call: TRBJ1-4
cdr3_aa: ASSGDRALGAATNEKLF

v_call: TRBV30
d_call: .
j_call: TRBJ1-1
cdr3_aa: AWTQETEAF

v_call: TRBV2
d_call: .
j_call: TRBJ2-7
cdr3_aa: ASSPLRGNEQY

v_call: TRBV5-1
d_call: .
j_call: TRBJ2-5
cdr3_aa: ASSLDGRAEETQY

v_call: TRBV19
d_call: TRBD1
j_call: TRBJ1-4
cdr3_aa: ASSISGGREKLF

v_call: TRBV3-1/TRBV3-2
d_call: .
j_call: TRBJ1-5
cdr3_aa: ASSQDLFQPQH

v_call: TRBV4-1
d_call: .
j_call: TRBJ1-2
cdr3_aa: ASSQDKAVNYGYT

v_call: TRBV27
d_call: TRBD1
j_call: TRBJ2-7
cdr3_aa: ASSLTQGLEQY

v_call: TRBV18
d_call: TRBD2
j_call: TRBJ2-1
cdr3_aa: ASSTSTSGSNEQF

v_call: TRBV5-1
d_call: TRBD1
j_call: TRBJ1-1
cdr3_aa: ASSADSDRGSEAF

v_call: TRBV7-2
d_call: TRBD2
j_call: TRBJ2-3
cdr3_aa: ASSFAGGPDTQY

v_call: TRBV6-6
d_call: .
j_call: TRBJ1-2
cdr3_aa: ASSYRAEDGYT

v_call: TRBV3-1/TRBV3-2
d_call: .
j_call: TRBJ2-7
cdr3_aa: ASSQEVLTGSYEQY

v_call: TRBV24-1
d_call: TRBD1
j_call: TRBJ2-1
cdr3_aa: ATSGVGQGVNEQF

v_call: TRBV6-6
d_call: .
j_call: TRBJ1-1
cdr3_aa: ASSHGTGNTEAF

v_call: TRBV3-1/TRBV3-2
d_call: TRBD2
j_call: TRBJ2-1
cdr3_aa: ASRRGTSGYNEQF

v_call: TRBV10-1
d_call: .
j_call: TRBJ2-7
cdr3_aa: ASSDKNYEQY

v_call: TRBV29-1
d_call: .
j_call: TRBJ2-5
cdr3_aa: SVEGGEGQETQY

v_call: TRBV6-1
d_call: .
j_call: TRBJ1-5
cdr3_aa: ASSEVQPQH

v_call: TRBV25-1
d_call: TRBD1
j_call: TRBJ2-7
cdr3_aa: ASSSGTVSYEQY

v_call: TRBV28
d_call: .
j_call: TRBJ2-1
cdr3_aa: ASLRRGNEQF

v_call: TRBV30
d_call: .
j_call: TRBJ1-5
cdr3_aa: AWSVALAGRNQPQH

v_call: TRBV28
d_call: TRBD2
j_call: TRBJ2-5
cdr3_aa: ASTRTGRALETQY

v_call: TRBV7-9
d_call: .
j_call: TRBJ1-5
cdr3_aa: ASSLGGDATHQPQH

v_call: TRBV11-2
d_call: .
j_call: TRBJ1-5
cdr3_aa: ASSRGTSNQPQH

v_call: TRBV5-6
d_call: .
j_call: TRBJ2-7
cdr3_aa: ASSLNRLRSYEQY

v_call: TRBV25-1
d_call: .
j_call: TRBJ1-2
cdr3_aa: ASRGQVYSSGYT

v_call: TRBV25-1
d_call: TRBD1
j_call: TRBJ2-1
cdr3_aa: ASSDLQGAHEQF

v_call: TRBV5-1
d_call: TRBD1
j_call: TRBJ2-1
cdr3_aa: ASSLNGQGRNEQF

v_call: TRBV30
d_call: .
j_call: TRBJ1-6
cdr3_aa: AWAVRDNSPLH

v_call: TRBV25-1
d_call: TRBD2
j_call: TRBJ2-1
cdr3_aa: ASSEQGGHYNEQF

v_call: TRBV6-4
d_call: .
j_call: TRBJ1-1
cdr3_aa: ASSEQPNTEAF

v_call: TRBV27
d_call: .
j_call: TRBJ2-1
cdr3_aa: ASSFSSVNEQF

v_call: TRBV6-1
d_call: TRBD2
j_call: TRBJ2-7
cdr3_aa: ASSEEYWGLAGGEPYEQY

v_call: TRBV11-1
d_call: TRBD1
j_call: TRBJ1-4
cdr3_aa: ASSPRTGVNEKLF

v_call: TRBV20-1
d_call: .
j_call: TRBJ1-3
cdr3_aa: SASPSGNTIY

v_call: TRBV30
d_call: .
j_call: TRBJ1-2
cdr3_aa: AWSLTAQSYGYT

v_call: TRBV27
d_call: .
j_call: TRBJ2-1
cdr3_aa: ASTRQADYNEQF